One sample yielded the 10 T cell receptor beta chains listed below, sequenced in a study of blood T cells in healthy people across ages. Primed by a sample-barcoded 5' primer and a J-beta primer mix, a second PCR proceeded for about 7 to 12 cycles. One entry per CDR3 protein, called by TCRdb with MiXCR from the 5' RACE reads. Of about 620,000 distinct CDR3 sequences listed, roughly 21% were seen once; the top ten hold 3.5% to 4%. Input material: blood. These receptors all come from an older man in good health.

This clonotype was found a few times. The chain employs TRBV14 and TRBJ1-1; 7 bases align to TRBD1. Germline V CDR1 and CDR2: SGHDN, FVKESK. The CDR3 has 14 amino acids. After removal of 5 bases from V and 4 bases from J, the junction contained 7 bases not matched to a gene. The DNA for the CDR3 is TGTGCCAGCAGCAATACAGGGGTTGTCACTGAAGCTTTCTTT. It is translated as CASSNTGVVTEAFF. Full variable domain (outside the CDR3, taken from reference TRBV14 and TRBJ1-1): EAGVTQFPSHSVIEKGQTVTLRCDPISGHDNLYWYRRVMGKEIKFLLHFVKESKQDESGMPNNRFLAERTGGTYSTLKVQPAELEDSGVYFCASSNTGVVTEAFFGQGTRLTVV.

This clonotype has only a few counts. The chain uses TRBV4-1 and TRBJ1-3, with TRBD1 as a possible D gene (5 bases). V dropped 0 bases and J dropped 7 bases, with 13 bases sitting between them. CDR1 is MGHRA and CDR2 is YSYEKL in the germline V gene. The CDR3 spans 15 residues. As DNA, the CDR3 is TGCGCCAGCAGCCAAGAATTCTGGGGGACCAACACCATATATTTT. This codes for CASSQEFWGTNTIYF.

This chain joins TRBV6-5 and TRBJ2-5; D is possibly TRBD1 or TRBD2 (5 bases each). Trimming removed 2 bases from V and 4 bases from J, with 11 bases in between. The CDR3 is 14 residues long. Per the germline V gene, CDR1 is MNHEY and CDR2 is SVGAGI. DNA of the CDR3: TGTGCCAGCAGTTACGTTTTAGGGACAGAGACCCAGTACTTC. This codes for CASSYVLGTETQYF.

J is TRBJ2-7 and V is TRBV2, with TRBD2 matching 7 bases. This CDR3 region has 14 residues. V lost 4 bases, J lost 3 bases, and 6 bases stayed unmatched. The germline gives CDR1 SNHLY, CDR2 FYNNEI. CDR3 nucleotide sequence: TGTGCCAGCAGTGTGGCTAGCGGAGACTACGAGCAGTACTTC. Protein product: CASSVASGDYEQYF. The full variable domain, completed using reference TRBV2 and TRBJ2-7, is EPEVTQTPSHQVTQMGQEVILRCVPISNHLYFYWYRQILGQKVEFLVSFYNNEISEKSEIFDDQFSVERPDGSNFTLKIRSTKLEDSAMYFCASSVASGDYEQYFGPGTRLTVT.

This clonotype has a handful of counts. The chain links TRBV10-3 to TRBJ2-2; D gene uncertain. Germline CDR1 and CDR2: ENHRY and SYGVKD. V gave up 0 bases and J gave up 9 bases, with 11 bases separating them. The CDR3 is 14 amino acids. This chain's CDR3 is CAISESDPHRELFF. CDR3 DNA sequence: TGTGCCATCAGTGAGTCAGACCCCCACCGGGAGCTGTTTTTT.

The sample holds many counts of this clonotype. The chain is built from TRBV12-3 or TRBV12-4 and TRBJ2-5; D might be TRBD2 (7 bases). The germline V and J ends were trimmed by 7 bases and 6 bases, with 21 bases remaining between them. This CDR3 has 15 amino acids. CDR3 DNA sequence: TGTGCCAGCACAAACTCGGGGGGCTTCAGGAAGACCCAGTACTTC. As protein: CASTNSGGFRKTQYF.

This chain uses TRBV6-1 with TRBJ2-3, with 11 bases matching TRBD1. This CDR3 contains 16 residues. Germline assignment: CDR1 MNHNS and CDR2 SASEGT. V trimming: 10 bases; J trimming: 3 bases; junction bases outside the gene matches: 12. The CDR3 reads CANRRGGTGGTDTQYF. The CDR3 DNA reads TGTGCCAACAGGAGGGGGGGGACAGGGGGGACAGATACGCAGTATTTT.

This clonotype was recorded many times. The chain carries TRBV20-1 and TRBJ1-1; tentative D call: TRBD1 (6 bases). This CDR3 spans 17 amino acids. Trimming took 2 bases from V and 0 from J, leaving 19 bases between them. Germline CDR1 reads DFQATT; CDR2 reads SNEGSKA (reference sequence). The CDR3 sequence: CSARRGAGGAMNTEAFF. The CDR3 coding sequence is TGCAGTGCTAGAAGAGGGGCGGGGGGGGCGATGAACACTGAAGCTTTCTTT.

This clonotype was counted only a few times. V usage is TRBV9 and J usage is TRBJ2-4; possibly TRBD2 for D (6 bases). V lost 0 bases and J 6 bases, leaving 10 bases between the germline ends. The CDR3 is 14 amino acids. Per germline, CDR1 SGDLS and CDR2 YYNGEE. CDR3 in DNA: TGTGCCAGCAGCGTAGCAACGGGGGTAAACATTCAGTACTTC. This gives the protein CASSVATGVNIQYF.

The chain recombines TRBV10-3 with TRBJ1-1; 7 bases fit TRBD1. V was clipped by 6 bases and J by 4 bases; unmatched bases: 8. This CDR3 spans 14 amino acids. Germline V lookup: CDR1 ENHRY, CDR2 SYGVKD. The CDR3 protein is CAIRATGSGTEAFF. CDR3 nucleotide sequence: TGTGCCATCAGAGCGACAGGGTCTGGCACTGAAGCTTTCTTT.